Sequencing of this TCR beta chain was carried out in a study of CD8 T cells in ankylosing spondylitis. Points from the study as a whole: One TCR beta motif, made up of roughly 8 highly homologous variants, appeared characteristic of ankylosing spondylitis blood.

This clonotype was recorded at least ten times. Its cognate antigen is unknown. The CDR3 loop spans 14 amino acids. V lost 2 bases to trimming and J lost 4 bases, with 11 bases between them. The germline gives CDR1 DFQATT, CDR2 SNEGSKA (reference sequence). TCRdb re-called the 5' RACE reads with MiXCR, one entry per CDR3 protein. In the table there are 500,000 to 650,000 distinct CDR3 sequences, approximately 5% of which are singletons. The sequenced sample consisted of blood, either unsorted or a sorted T cell fraction (not recorded which). The clonotype was recovered from a male donor with ankylosing spondylitis. The chain joins TRBV20-1 to TRBJ1-4; unclear D gene. This CDR3 reads CSARSPPGNEKLFF. The CDR3 DNA sequence: TGCAGTGCTAGATCCCCTCCCGGTAATGAAAAACTGTTTTTT.